This T cell receptor beta chain was profiled in a study of regulatory T cells in long-lasting Graves disease. The overall study: Persistent Graves' disease denoted over 5 years of antithyroid drugs plus positive TSH receptor antibodies.

Germline CDR1 and CDR2: KGHSH and LQKENI. The ends were cut back, 3 bases at V and 7 bases at J, with 18 bases in the middle. This CDR3 comprises 16 residues. For this clonotype: Its antigen is unknown.

Library construction for TCR beta used iRepertoire HTBI primers and Arm-PCR of CDR3 regions. Each CDR3 protein is one row after TCRdb ran MiXCR on the multiplex PCR reads. The repertoire holds some 470,000 distinct CDR3 sequences, with 20% to 25% as singletons. Whole-study results and caveats: Persistent patients shared more public clonotypes (2,741) than new patients (966). Persistent disease samples used TRBV28, TRBJ1-2 and TRBJ2-5 preferentially.

Time point of the sample: persistent/refractory GD, antithyroid drugs over 5 years with positive TRAb. PBMC-derived RNA was used for the TCR library. Graves' disease diagnosis used American Thyroid Association guidelines. The sequencing here drew on peripheral blood mononuclear cells (PBMCs), taken when the disease was refractory, from a patient treated with antithyroid drugs. V usage is TRBV18 and J usage is TRBJ1-4, with a tentative D call TRBD1 (5 bases). The source is a female donor with Graves disease. The DNA for the CDR3 is TGTGCCAGCTCACCCACAAGTCTTAGGGGAGGTGAAAAACTGTTTTTT. This codes for CASSPTSLRGGEKLFF.